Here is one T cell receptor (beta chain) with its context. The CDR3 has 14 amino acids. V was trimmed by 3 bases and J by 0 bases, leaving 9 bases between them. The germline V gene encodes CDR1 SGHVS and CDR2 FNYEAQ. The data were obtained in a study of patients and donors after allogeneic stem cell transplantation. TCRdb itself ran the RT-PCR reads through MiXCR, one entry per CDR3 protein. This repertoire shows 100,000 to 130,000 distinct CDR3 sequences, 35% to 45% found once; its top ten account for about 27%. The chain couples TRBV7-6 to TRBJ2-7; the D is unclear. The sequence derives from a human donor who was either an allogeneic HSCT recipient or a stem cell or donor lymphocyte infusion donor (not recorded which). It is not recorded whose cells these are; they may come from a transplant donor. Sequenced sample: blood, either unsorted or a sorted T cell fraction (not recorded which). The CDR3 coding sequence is TGTGCCAGCAGCTTGGGTACGAGCTCCTACGAGCAGTACTTC. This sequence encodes CASSLGTSSYEQYF.